This T cell receptor (beta chain) was retrieved from a study of radiotherapy plus CTLA-4 blockade in lung cancer. On the study more broadly: 15% to 20% of patients responded objectively, and about 30% achieved disease control.

V gave up 6 bases and J gave up 8 bases, with 14 bases separating them. Germline loops: CDR1 MNHNS, CDR2 SASEGT. The CDR3 is made up of 13 amino acids. Profiled with immunoSEQ multiplex PCR; TCRdb holds only in-frame clones, not every one. Among about 73,000 clones listed, around 86% were seen once. This clonotype was sampled from a human donor with non-small cell lung cancer that progressed on radiotherapy plus ipilimumab. The specimen comprised peripheral blood, sampled from a patient treated with radiotherapy plus ipilimumab. This rearrangement joins TRBV6-1 to TRBJ1-3; D gene uncertain. CDR3 amino acids: CASRGMGGHTIYF. The CDR3 DNA reads as TGTGCCAGCAGAGGGATGGGTGGGCACACCATATATTTT.